The 5 T cell receptor beta chains presented below share a single source sample, sequenced in a study of T cell responses to AZD1222 COVID-19 vaccine (dated by TCRdb to the early 2020s). The sample's time point label is to be understood as: about 28 days (+/-7) after the second vaccine dose. Library method: the immunoSEQ multiplex PCR assay. TCRdb took this table from immuneACCESS and kept in-frame rearrangements with V and J called. Such tables lack part of the clones; where checked against another copy, unresolved V genes explain under half of the gap, and the rest is unexplained. Here the sample has some 110,000 clones; approximately 86% occur a single time. The ten biggest clones cover approximately 16% of the sample. The sample in question was peripheral blood, obtained 28 days after the second AZD1222 dose. The source is an adult who received the AZD1222 COVID-19 vaccine.

This clone has a handful of counts. The V gene is TRBV30, the J gene TRBJ1-1, with D perhaps matching TRBD1 (5 bases). The CDR3 extends over 12 amino acids. In germline, CDR1 is GTSNPN, CDR2 SVGIG (reference sequence). V lost 3 bases and J 5 bases, leaving 10 bases between the germline ends. The CDR3 loop is CAWRVGGTEAFF. The CDR3 coding sequence is TGTGCCTGGAGGGTCGGGGGGACTGAAGCTTTCTTT.

The V gene is TRBV10-3, the J gene TRBJ2-7, with D hard to call. The germline gives CDR1 ENHRY, CDR2 SYGVKD. The CDR3 has 14 residues. Trimming stripped 3 bases from V and 3 bases from J, with 12 bases between. DNA for the CDR3: TGTGCCATCAGTGAAGGGATCGGCGGCTACGAGCAGTACTTC. Protein: CAISEGIGGYEQYF.

This clone showed up just once. One end of the junction fails to match germline, which may point to a read error. The chain couples TRBV29-1 to TRBJ2-1, with TRBD2 identical over 12 bases. The CDR3 runs to 14 residues. Germline CDR1 SQVTM, CDR2 ANQGSEA. Written as DNA, the CDR3 is TGCAGCGTTGGCCGCGCTAGCGGGGGGGGTGACGAGGTCTTC. It translates to CSVGRASGGGDEVF.

This clone has just a few counts. The V and J genes are TRBV4-1 and TRBJ1-1; D is perhaps TRBD1 (5 bases). V was pared by 1 base and J by 1 base, with 16 bases between. Germline CDR1 reads MGHRA; CDR2 reads YSYEKL. This CDR3 region has 17 residues. CDR3 amino acids: CASSQGGGILRNTEAFF. The CDR3 coding sequence is TGCGCCAGCAGCCAAGGGGGCGGTATACTCCGGAACACTGAAGCTTTCTTT.

The rearrangement links TRBV6-5 to TRBJ2-7; TRBD2 matches at 10 bases. The CDR3 has 13 residues. In germline, CDR1 is MNHEY, CDR2 SVGAGI. Trimming at V came to 5 bases and at J to 4 bases, leaving 2 bases not matched to a gene. CDR3 residues: CASSTSGAYEQYF. CDR3 nucleotides: TGTGCCAGCAGTACTAGCGGGGCTTACGAGCAGTACTTC.